This T cell receptor (beta chain) was observed in a study of blood T cell repertoires in COVID-19. About the research overall: Whether acute or convalescent, the COVID-19 samples came from the United States, Italy and Spain. T cells, B-cell-depleted T cells, or PBMCs provided the cDNA or gDNA that served as material.

Authors' methods: Estimation of nucleated cell counts was performed using reference gene primer amplification. The repertoire was sequenced with immunoSEQ multiplex PCR; TCRdb's copy has only in-frame clones and lacks some. V, J and clone size are taken as reported in that table, and D and trimming were inferred from the DNA itself. The sample consists of around 170,000 clones, around 80% of them appearing once. Patients in Seattle were enrolled during active infection, then followed longitudinally. This CDR3 is built from 14 residues. V was clipped by 1 base and J by 5 bases, with 10 bases between them. Germline CDR1 and CDR2: LGHNA and YNFKEQ. This clone was seen once.

The sequence derives from a woman older than 75 with COVID-19, enrolled during active disease. Material: peripheral blood. V is TRBV4-2 and J is TRBJ2-3, with D perhaps matching TRBD1 (6 bases). CDR3 in DNA: TGTGCCAGCAGCCAAGGGGGGCAGGAAGATACGCAGTATTTT. Translated, it gives CASSQGGQEDTQYF.